One and the same sample provided the 31 T cell receptor beta chains below, sequenced in a study of blood T cell repertoires in COVID-19. This table comes from immunoSEQ multiplex PCR, and its TCRdb copy is limited to in-frame clones, with some not included. The sample has about 220,000 clones, 80% seen once. The sample comprised peripheral blood. The receptor set was obtained from a human donor in a cohort sampled during active COVID-19.

This chain links TRBV10-3 with TRBJ2-7; the match to TRBD1 covers 9 bases. J lost 2 bases, V lost 4 bases, and 6 bases had no gene match. From germline, CDR1 is ENHRY and CDR2 SYGVKD. The CDR3 loop spans 15 amino acids. The CDR3: CAISGEGTGTYEQYF. CDR3 bases: TGTGCCATCAGTGGGGAAGGGACAGGGACCTACGAGCAGTACTTC.

The chain has TRBV2 and TRBJ2-7; maybe TRBD2 (5 bases). Germline loops: CDR1 SNHLY, CDR2 FYNNEI. The CDR3 runs 14 residues. The germline V and J ends were trimmed by 7 bases and 1 base, with 14 bases remaining between them. The CDR3 DNA reads TGTGCCAGCACCCAAGGACGGGATTCCTACGAGCAGTACTTC. Protein sequence: CASTQGRDSYEQYF. The entire variable domain, with the rest obtained from reference TRBV2 and TRBJ2-7, is as follows: EPEVTQTPSHQVTQMGQEVILRCVPISNHLYFYWYRQILGQKVEFLVSFYNNEISEKSEIFDDQFSVERPDGSNFTLKIRSTKLEDSAMYFCASTQGRDSYEQYFGPGTRLTVT.

V usage is TRBV5-1 and J usage is TRBJ1-1; a possible D gene is TRBD1 (6 bases). The germline V and J ends were trimmed by 1 base and 3 bases, with 10 bases remaining between them. Germline assignment: CDR1 SGHRS and CDR2 YFSETQ. The length of the CDR3 is 14 residues. CDR3 region: CASSLMPGDTEAFF. The CDR3 DNA reads TGCGCCAGCAGCTTGATGCCAGGGGACACTGAAGCTTTCTTT.

The J gene is TRBJ2-7, the V gene TRBV3-1 (or the pseudogene TRBV3-2); D not resolved. The CDR3 sequence is 12 residues long. CDR1 is LGHDT, CDR2 YNNKEL, per germline (reference sequence). V lost 0 bases to trimming and J lost 2 bases, with 2 bases between them. CDR3 sequence reads: CASSQDTYEQYF. The CDR3 coding sequence is TGTGCCAGCAGCCAAGATACCTACGAGCAGTACTTC.

The V and J genes are TRBV2 and TRBJ1-2, with 8 nucleotides matching TRBD1. Germline V lookup: CDR1 SNHLY, CDR2 FYNNEI. The CDR3 sequence is 13 residues long. J gave up 6 bases and V 6 bases, and 6 bases lay outside the gene matches. CDR3 residues: CASSDDRGDGYTF. DNA for the CDR3: TGTGCCAGCAGCGATGACAGGGGCGATGGCTACACCTTC.

J is TRBJ1-1 and V is TRBV9; perhaps TRBD1 as D (5 bases). This CDR3 has 14 residues. Germline assignment: CDR1 SGDLS and CDR2 YYNGEE. V lost 2 bases to trimming and J lost 3 bases, with 11 bases between them. The CDR3 sequence: CASSVGGADTEAFF. The CDR3 coding sequence is TGTGCCAGCAGCGTCGGAGGGGCGGACACTGAAGCTTTCTTT.

The V call is TRBV11-3, the J call TRBJ2-5; no clear D gene. The germline V gene has CDR1 SGHNT and CDR2 YENEEA. The CDR3 sequence is 12 residues long. Between the trimmed V and J ends, which lost 3 bases and 4 bases, there was a span of 6 bases. The CDR3 DNA sequence: TGTGCCAGCAGCTTGACGGGAGAGACCCAGTACTTC. Protein: CASSLTGETQYF. Using reference TRBV11-3 and TRBJ2-5 for the parts outside the CDR3, the full variable domain is EAGVVQSPRYKIIEKKQPVAFWCNPISGHNTLYWYLQNLGQGPELLIRYENEEAVDDSQLPKDRFSAERLKGVDSTLKIQPAELGDSAVYLCASSLTGETQYFGPGTRLLVL.

The chain is built from TRBV3-1 (or the pseudogene TRBV3-2) and TRBJ2-1, with D possibly being TRBD2 (6 bases). There are 15 residues in the CDR3. Germline CDR1 and CDR2: LGHDT and YNNKEL (reference sequence). V lost 6 bases and J lost 7, with 19 bases in between. The CDR3 DNA sequence: TGTGCCAGCAGTCTCGGAGGGGTAGCGGCGAATGAGCAGTTCTTC. It specifies CASSLGGVAANEQFF.

The sample holds one count of this clone. The chain has TRBV7-9 and TRBJ1-5, with TRBD1 as a possible D gene (6 bases). Trimming removed 8 bases from V and 3 bases from J, with 11 bases in between. This CDR3 has 13 residues. The germline V gene encodes CDR1 SEHNR and CDR2 FQNEAQ (reference sequence). The CDR3 here is CASGGQHNQPQHF. In nucleotides, the CDR3 is TGTGCCAGCGGTGGACAGCACAATCAGCCCCAGCATTTT.

This clone was seen a handful of times. The chain has TRBV6-6 and TRBJ1-1; D call uncertain. The length of the CDR3 is 13 residues. Germline V gene sequence: CDR1 MNHNY, CDR2 SVGAGI (reference sequence). The V end lost 7 bases, the J end lost 4 bases, and 13 bases lay between the germline ends. CDR3 protein: CASIGNRGTEAFF. For the CDR3, the DNA is TGTGCCAGCATAGGGAACCGGGGCACTGAAGCTTTCTTT.

This clone was found a few times. This chain joins TRBV5-1 and TRBJ2-4, with a possible D match to TRBD1 (5 bases). V was pared by 0 bases and J by 1 base, with 5 bases between. This CDR3 is built from 14 residues. From germline, CDR1 is SGHRS and CDR2 YFSETQ. The CDR3 bases are TGCGCCAGCAGCTTGGAGGGGGCCAAAAACATTCAGTACTTC. Amino acids: CASSLEGAKNIQYF.

This chain links TRBV7-8 with TRBJ2-2; D ambiguous. Looked up from germline, CDR1 is SGHVS and CDR2 is FQNEAQ. The germline V and J ends were trimmed by 5 bases and 9 bases, with 7 bases remaining between them. This CDR3 has 11 amino acids. The CDR3 loop reads CASSPSRELFF. CDR3 nucleotide sequence: TGTGCCAGCAGCCCGTCCCGGGAGCTGTTTTTT.

With regard to this clone: Other DNA sequences within the sample encode an identical CDR3. The chain joins TRBV7-2 to TRBJ1-1; D gene unclear. Per germline, CDR1 SGHTA and CDR2 FQGNSA. Trimming left V 3 bases short and J 5 bases short, with 4 bases between. The CDR3 is made up of 11 amino acids. DNA for the CDR3: TGTGCCAGCAGCTTGTATACTGAAGCTTTCTTT. Translated, it gives CASSLYTEAFF.

The chain couples TRBV14 to TRBJ1-5; D remains ambiguous. Germline assignment: CDR1 SGHDN and CDR2 FVKESK. V lost 0 bases and J lost 6, with 9 bases in between. There are 14 residues in the CDR3. The chain's CDR3 is CASSQDPSGQPQHF. DNA for the CDR3: TGTGCCAGCAGCCAAGACCCGTCGGGTCAGCCCCAGCATTTT.

A remark on this clone: In the same sample, other DNA sequences code for this CDR3. The J gene is TRBJ2-3, the V gene TRBV28; 11 bases match TRBD2. Germline loops: CDR1 MDHEN, CDR2 SYDVKM. This CDR3 is 15 amino acids long. Trimming took 6 bases from V and 4 from J; bases not matched to a gene: 6. CDR3 nucleotides: TGTGCCAGCAGCTTAGCGGGGGGGACCCCAGATACGCAGTATTTT. This gives the protein CASSLAGGTPDTQYF.

The V gene is TRBV24-1, the J gene TRBJ2-7, with a weak D call TRBD1 (6 bases). There are 15 residues in the CDR3. Germline lookup yields CDR1 KGHDR and CDR2 SFDVKD. Trimming shortened V by 2 bases and J by 0 bases, and 10 bases separated the two germline ends. DNA of the CDR3: TGTGCCACCAGTGATTCTGACAGGCTCTCCTACGAGCAGTACTTC. This sequence encodes CATSDSDRLSYEQYF.

The rearrangement links TRBV3-1 (or the pseudogene TRBV3-2) to TRBJ1-5; TRBD1 is a possible D gene (5 bases). V lost 0 bases and J lost 5, with 17 bases in between. The CDR3 loop spans 17 amino acids. The germline CDR1 and CDR2 sequences are LGHDT and YNNKEL (reference sequence). CDR3 in DNA: TGTGCCAGCAGCCAAGATTACGGGTATGGGGCCGATCAGCCCCAGCATTTT. Translating gives CASSQDYGYGADQPQHF.

To note about this clone: Other DNA sequences in this sample translate to the same CDR3. The rearrangement uses TRBV5-1 and TRBJ1-1; D is perhaps TRBD1 (5 bases). CDR1 SGHRS and CDR2 YFSETQ come from the germline V gene. The CDR3 has 13 amino acids. Trimming stripped 2 bases from V and 4 bases from J, with 9 bases between. CDR3 nucleotides: TGCGCCAGCAGCTTTGACACAGGCACTGAAGCTTTCTTT. It is translated as CASSFDTGTEAFF.

The chain combines TRBV10-3 with TRBJ2-3; D is possibly TRBD2 (6 bases). CDR1 ENHRY and CDR2 SYGVKD come from the germline V gene. The length of the CDR3 is 17 residues. The germline V and J ends were trimmed by 6 bases and 0 bases, with 19 bases remaining between them. CDR3 protein: CAIRTDPGVTSTDTQYF. CDR3 sequence (DNA): TGTGCCATCAGGACGGATCCGGGGGTCACTAGCACAGATACGCAGTATTTT.

The V gene is TRBV10-3, the J gene TRBJ1-2; TRBD1 is a possible D gene (6 bases). Germline V gene lookup returns CDR1 ENHRY and CDR2 SYGVKD. The CDR3 contains 15 residues. V lost 10 bases and J lost 4, with 22 bases in between. In DNA, the CDR3 is TGTGCCACCACTCTGTTACAGGGATCAGGCTATGGCTACACCTTC. Translation: CATTLLQGSGYGYTF.

The gene calls are TRBV9 and TRBJ2-7; perhaps TRBD1 as D (6 bases). V was trimmed by 3 bases and J by 3 bases, leaving 13 bases between them. The length of the CDR3 is 14 residues. Germline V gives CDR1 SGDLS, CDR2 YYNGEE. CDR3 region: CASSASTGDYEQYF. The CDR3 DNA reads as TGTGCCAGCAGCGCGTCGACAGGAGACTACGAGCAGTACTTC.

This clone was observed once. This chain links TRBV11-1 with TRBJ2-1; possible D gene TRBD1, 5 bases. CDR3 length: 14 amino acids. The V end lost 5 bases, the J end lost 4 bases, and 12 bases lay between the germline ends. Germline V gene lookup returns CDR1 SGHAT and CDR2 FQDESV (reference sequence). CDR3 DNA sequence: TGTGCCAGCAGCACAAGCCAGGGATACAATGAGCAGTTCTTC. Encoded protein: CASSTSQGYNEQFF.

V gene TRBV27 combines with J gene TRBJ2-1, with D perhaps TRBD1 (5 bases). The length of the CDR3 is 16 residues. CDR1 is MNHEY, CDR2 SMNVEV, per germline (reference sequence). Trimming removed 2 bases from V and 7 bases from J, with 18 bases in between. Here the CDR3 DNA reads TGTGCCAGCAGTTTAAGGTGGCAGGGCATCGTGAATGAGCAGTTCTTC. Protein: CASSLRWQGIVNEQFF.

The V call is TRBV19, the J call TRBJ1-5, with 9 bases lining up with TRBD1. CDR3 length: 18 residues. CDR1 and CDR2 (germline): LNHDA, SQIVND (reference sequence). V shed 5 bases, J shed 5 bases, and the junction held 16 bases outside the gene matches. CDR3 DNA: TGTGCCAGTAGTTCTCACTGGGAAGGACAGGGGACCTATCAGCCCCAGCATTTT. Amino acid sequence: CASSSHWEGQGTYQPQHF.

Many counts were recorded for this clone. The chain uses TRBV24-1 and TRBJ2-3, with 9 bases that match TRBD1. There are 14 residues in the CDR3. V gave up 7 bases and J gave up 4 bases; unmatched junction bases: 5. Per the germline V gene, CDR1 is KGHDR and CDR2 is SFDVKD. CDR3 in amino acids: CATSRDRVADTQYF. In DNA form, the CDR3 reads TGTGCCACCAGCCGGGACAGGGTAGCAGATACGCAGTATTTT.

The chain has TRBV5-1 and TRBJ2-1; 8 bases are shared with TRBD2. Germline CDR1 SGHRS, CDR2 YFSETQ. The CDR3 contains 17 residues. The V segment lost 4 bases and the J segment 1 base; nucleotides outside the gene matches: 10. The DNA for the CDR3 is TGCGCCAGCAGCCCGGCGACTAGCGCCCAATCCTACAATGAGCAGTTCTTC. Its translation is CASSPATSAQSYNEQFF.

The V call is TRBV7-2, the J call TRBJ2-6, with unresolved D. The V gene lost 8 bases and the J gene lost 2 bases, with 10 bases spanning the gap. The CDR3 has 14 amino acids. Germline V gene data show CDR1 as SGHTA and CDR2 as FQGNSA. The DNA of the CDR3 is TGTGCCAGCGGAACGCAGGCTGGGGCCAACGTCCTGACTTTC. As protein: CASGTQAGANVLTF.

This clone appeared a single time. This chain uses TRBV6-1 with TRBJ2-1, with TRBD2 identical over 10 bases. Germline CDR1 MNHNS, CDR2 SASEGT. V shed 2 bases, J shed 12 bases, and the junction held 13 bases outside the gene matches. The CDR3 is made up of 16 amino acids. Here the CDR3 reads CASSESSFFLAGGQFF. The DNA of the CDR3 is TGTGCCAGCAGTGAATCCTCCTTCTTCTTAGCGGGAGGGCAGTTCTTC.

This chain joins TRBV7-8 and TRBJ1-1; 7 bases agree with TRBD1. With 5 bases clipped from V and 5 bases from J, the junction kept 8 bases outside the gene matches. This CDR3 has 14 amino acids. Germline V gene lookup returns CDR1 SGHVS and CDR2 FQNEAQ. In DNA form, the CDR3 reads TGTGCCAGCAGCCAACGGGACAGAGGGACTGAAGCTTTCTTT. Amino acid sequence: CASSQRDRGTEAFF.

This clone was seen repeatedly, ten times or more. This chain uses TRBV7-9 with TRBJ1-2; D gene unclear. V dropped 1 base and J dropped 14 bases, with 14 bases sitting between them. CDR3 length: 12 residues. Germline-derived CDR1 and CDR2 are SEHNR and FQNEAQ (reference sequence). The CDR3 DNA is TGTGCCAGCAGCTTAGAGTTGGGGAGAAGGACCTTC. The encoded protein is CASSLELGRRTF.

V and J are TRBV6-6 and TRBJ2-3; 7 bases align to TRBD1. The CDR3 runs 11 residues. V lost 8 bases, J lost 6 bases, and 2 bases stayed unmatched. Germline V CDR1 and CDR2: MNHNY, SVGAGI (reference sequence). For the CDR3, the DNA is TGTGCCAGCCTGACAGGGGATACGCAGTATTTT. Translation: CASLTGDTQYF.